Included here is one T cell receptor (beta chain) sequence, with context. Its cognate antigen is unknown. These data come from a study of long-term antiretroviral therapy in people with HIV. This CDR3 contains 18 residues. CDR1 and CDR2 from the germline V gene are SGHRS and YFSETQ. The V end lost 1 base, the J end lost 0 bases, and 14 bases lay between the germline ends. Whole-study findings and limits: Information on adherence to ART, viral resistance or therapy changes was unavailable. HIV repertoires spanned tighter CDR3 length ranges than controls did.

Runs used v3.0 of the immunoSEQ assay and were done at survey level. This table comes from immunoSEQ multiplex PCR, and its TCRdb copy is limited to in-frame clones, with some not included. The sample lists 7,400 or so clones, under 85% seen once, with around a sixth in the top ten. Inclusion required at least two post-ART and at least one pre-ART PBMC samples. In each sample, about 0.9-10 million cryopreserved PBMC were present before DNA extraction. The source is a man between 40 and 49 years old with HIV. The chain uses TRBV5-1 and TRBJ2-6; D could derive from TRBD1 or TRBD2 (5 bases each). The source was unsorted PBMCs, collected 0.9 years before starting antiretroviral therapy. The CDR3 sequence is CASSLLGEFASGANVLTF. Written as DNA, the CDR3 is TGCGCCAGCAGCTTGTTGGGGGAGTTCGCCTCTGGGGCCAACGTCCTGACTTTC.